This record concerns one TCR beta chain sequence. The sample belongs to a study of blood T cell repertoires in COVID-19. Study-wide context: The cDNA or gDNA used as material had been derived from T cells, B-cell-depleted T cells, or PBMCs.

Trimming removed 6 bases at V and 1 base at J, with 6 bases between. This CDR3 has 13 amino acids. Germline CDR1 and CDR2: SEHNR and FQNEAQ (reference sequence). Participants were aged roughly 18 to 90 years from more than 20 US areas. Cohort 3 donors counted as recovered after two negative PCRs, clearance, or resolved symptoms. How the authors handled the data: Reference gene primers were amplified, and this amplification served to estimate nucleated cell counts. Assay used: immunoSEQ multiplex PCR; TCRdb lists only in-frame clones, some missing. The D gene and trimming were derived from the DNA, and the V and J assignments and clone size from that table. Altogether over 300,000 clones are present, around nine tenths being singletons, with the ten largest covering roughly a tenth.

The TCR sequence derives from a woman between 40 and 55 years old who had recovered from COVID-19. This chain uses TRBV7-9 with TRBJ2-2; the D is unclear. Sequencing input: PBMCs or T cells enriched from blood (not recorded which). The CDR3 region is CASSFRNTGELFF. CDR3 DNA: TGTGCCAGCAGTTTCAGGAACACCGGGGAGCTGTTTTTT. Filled out from reference TRBV7-9 and TRBJ2-2, the complete variable domain reads DTGVSQNPRHKITKRGQNVTFRCDPISEHNRLYWYRQTLGQGPEFLTYFQNEAQLEKSRLLSDRFSAERPKGSFSTLEIQRTEQGDSAMYLCASSFRNTGELFFGEGSRLTVL.